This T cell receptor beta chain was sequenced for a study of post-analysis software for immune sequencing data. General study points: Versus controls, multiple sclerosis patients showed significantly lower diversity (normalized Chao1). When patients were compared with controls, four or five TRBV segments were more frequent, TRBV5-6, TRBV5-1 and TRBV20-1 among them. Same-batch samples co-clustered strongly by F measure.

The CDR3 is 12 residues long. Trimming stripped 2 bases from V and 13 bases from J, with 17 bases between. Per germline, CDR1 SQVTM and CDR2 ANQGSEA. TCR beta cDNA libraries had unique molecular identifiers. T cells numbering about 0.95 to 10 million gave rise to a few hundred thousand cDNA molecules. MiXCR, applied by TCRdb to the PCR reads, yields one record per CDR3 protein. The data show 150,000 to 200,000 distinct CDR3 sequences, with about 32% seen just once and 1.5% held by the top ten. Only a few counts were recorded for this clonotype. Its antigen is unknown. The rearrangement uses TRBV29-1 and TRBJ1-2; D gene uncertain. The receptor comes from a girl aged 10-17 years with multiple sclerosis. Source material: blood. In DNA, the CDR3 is TGCAGCGTTGAATATTTACGTGAGTTCGGCACCTTC. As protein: CSVEYLREFGTF.